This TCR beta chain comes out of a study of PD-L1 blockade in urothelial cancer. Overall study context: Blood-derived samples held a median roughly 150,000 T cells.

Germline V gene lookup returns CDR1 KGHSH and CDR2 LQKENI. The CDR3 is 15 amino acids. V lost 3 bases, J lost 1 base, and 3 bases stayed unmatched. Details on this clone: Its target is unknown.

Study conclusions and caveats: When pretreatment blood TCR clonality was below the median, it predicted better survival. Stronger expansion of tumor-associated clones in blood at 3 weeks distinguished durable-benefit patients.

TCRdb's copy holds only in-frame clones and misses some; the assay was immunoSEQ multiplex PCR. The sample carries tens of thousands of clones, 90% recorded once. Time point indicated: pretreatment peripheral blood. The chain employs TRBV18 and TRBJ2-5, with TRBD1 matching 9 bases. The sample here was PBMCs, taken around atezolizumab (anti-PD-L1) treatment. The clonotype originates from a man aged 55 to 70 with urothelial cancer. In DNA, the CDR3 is TGTGCCAGCTCACCCCGGACAGGGGCCCAAGAGACCCAGTACTTC. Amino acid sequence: CASSPRTGAQETQYF.